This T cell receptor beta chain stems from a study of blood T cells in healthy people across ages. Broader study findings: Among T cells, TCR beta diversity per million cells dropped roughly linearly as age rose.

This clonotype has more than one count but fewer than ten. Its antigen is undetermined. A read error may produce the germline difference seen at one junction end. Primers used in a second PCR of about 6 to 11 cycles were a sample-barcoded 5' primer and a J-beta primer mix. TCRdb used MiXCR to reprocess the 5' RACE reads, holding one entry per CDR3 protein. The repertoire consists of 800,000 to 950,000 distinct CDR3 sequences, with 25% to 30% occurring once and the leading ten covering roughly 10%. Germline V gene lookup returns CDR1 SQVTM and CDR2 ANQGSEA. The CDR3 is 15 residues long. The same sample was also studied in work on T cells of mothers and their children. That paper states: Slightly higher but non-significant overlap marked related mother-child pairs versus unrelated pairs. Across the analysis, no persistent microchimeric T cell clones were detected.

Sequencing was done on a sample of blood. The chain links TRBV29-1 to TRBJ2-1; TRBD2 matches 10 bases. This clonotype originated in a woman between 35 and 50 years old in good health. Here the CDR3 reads CSANPGTSATNEQVF. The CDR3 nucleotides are TGCAGCGCAAACCCCGGGACTAGCGCCACAAATGAGCAGGTCTTC.